A selection of T cell receptor beta chains follows, all from one sample in a study of tumor and adjacent non-tumor tissue in lung cancer. TCRdb passed the multiplex PCR reads through MiXCR, listing each CDR3 protein once. The repertoire holds 90,000 to 110,000 distinct CDR3 sequences, with 50% to 70% as singletons. Input material: distant non-tumor lung tissue. Receptors originate from a man aged 55 to 70 with non-small cell lung cancer. Both conserved end residues are part of each CDR3. A D gene is named only where the DNA matches it firmly. Clone size is given for some rows only: seen once, a few or many times, or a class if the clone is expanded.

V	size	J	D	CDR3	DNA
TRBV30	many	TRBJ2-7	-	CAWSVGGGEQYF	TGTGCCTGGAGTGTCGGGGGAGGCGAGCAGTACTTC
TRBV6-6	-	TRBJ2-3	-	CASSYRRGVSDDTQYF	TGTGCCAGCAGTTACCGCAGGGGCGTATCGGATGATACGCAGTATTTT
TRBV11-2	medium-sized	TRBJ2-4	-	CASSPPGISGKNIQYF	TGTGCCAGCAGCCCCCCTGGGATCAGCGGCAAAAACATTCAGTACTTC
TRBV20-1	many	TRBJ1-2	-	CSARWAGYGYTF	TGCAGTGCTAGATGGGCGGGCTATGGCTACACCTTC
TRBV6-1	-	TRBJ2-5	-	CASSARVETLYF	TGTGCCAGCAGTGCCAGGGTCGAGACCCTGTACTTC
TRBV6-6	once	TRBJ1-3	-	CVSNSGAGAGGKTIYF	TGTGTCAGCAACTCCGGTGCGGGGGCAGGTGGAAAGACCATATATTTT
TRBV11-2	-	TRBJ2-7	-	CTSSRSGQGSYEQYF	TGTACCAGCAGTCGTTCGGGGCAGGGCTCCTACGAGCAGTACTTC
TRBV28	-	TRBJ2-1	TRBD2	CSSSSVSGKSFYNEQFF	TGTTCCAGCAGTTCAGTTAGCGGGAAGTCATTCTACAATGAGCAGTTCTTC
TRBV12-3/TRBV12-4	-	TRBJ1-2	-	CAFSPKSAYGYTF	TGTGCCTTCAGCCCTAAGAGCGCTTATGGCTACACCTTC
TRBV11-3	few	TRBJ1-5	-	CASSLNPGRGGDQPQHF	TGTGCCAGCAGCTTAAATCCGGGCCGGGGGGGCGATCAGCCCCAGCATTTT
TRBV4-2	-	TRBJ1-6	-	CASSQDGDTYNSPLHF	TGCGCCAGCAGCCAAGATGGTGACACCTATAATTCACCCCTCCATTTT
TRBV11-2	-	TRBJ2-5	TRBD2	CASSPRTSGMGETQYF	TGTGCCAGCAGTCCCCGCACTAGCGGGATGGGGGAGACCCAGTACTTC